These T cell receptor beta chains were read from a single sample in a study of blood T cell repertoires in COVID-19. The repertoire was sequenced with immunoSEQ multiplex PCR; TCRdb's copy has only in-frame clones and lacks some. This table holds 220,000 or so clones, roughly 80% found once. Material for sequencing was PBMCs or T cells enriched from blood (not recorded which). The receptors were sampled from a woman aged 40 to 50 with acute COVID-19. Both conserved end residues are part of each CDR3. The D gene is left open where the match is weak. Size tells how often a clone was seen (once, few, many) or the class of an expanded clone, and some rows leave it out.

clone_size,j_call,d_call,v_call,cdr3_nt,cdr3_aa
NA,TRBJ1-5,TRBD1,TRBV27,TGTGCCAGCAGTCCGACCGCCGGGACAGCTAGCAATCAGCCCCAGCATTTT,CASSPTAGTASNQPQHF
NA,TRBJ2-3,TRBD1,TRBV5-6,TGTGCCAGCAGGCACGGACAGGCTCTGGGCACAGATACGCAGTATTTT,CASRHGQALGTDTQYF
few,TRBJ1-2,TRBD1,TRBV6-1,TGTGCCAGCAGTGACAGGACAGGGCTGATGACGGCCTATGGCTACACCTTC,CASSDRTGLMTAYGYTF
NA,TRBJ1-1,NA,TRBV19,TGTGCCAGCCGAAAACCAGGGGAGAACACTGAAGCTTTCTTT,CASRKPGENTEAFF
NA,TRBJ2-1,NA,TRBV20-1,TGCAGTGCTTCCTTGTACAATGAGCAGTTCTTC,CSASLYNEQFF
NA,TRBJ1-2,NA,TRBV29-1,TGCAGCGTTGAAGGCCCCTCTCGGTATGGCTACACCTTC,CSVEGPSRYGYTF
NA,TRBJ2-7,NA,TRBV27,TGTGCCAGCAGTTTAGGGGGGGCCTATATCTACGAGCAGTACTTC,CASSLGGAYIYEQYF
NA,TRBJ1-1,NA,TRBV6-2/TRBV6-3,TGTGCCAGCAGTTACCCTAACACTGAAGCTTTCTTT,CASSYPNTEAFF
NA,TRBJ2-5,NA,TRBV4-3,TGCGCCAGCTCAGCCACAGGGCGAGAGACCCAGTACTTC,CASSATGRETQYF
few,TRBJ2-3,TRBD1,TRBV7-3,TGTGCCAGCAGCGACAGGGGATGGGGCACAGATACGCAGTATTTT,CASSDRGWGTDTQYF
NA,TRBJ1-2,TRBD1,TRBV4-3,TGCGCCAGCAGCCAGAACAGGGGTCGGCGGGGCTACACCTTC,CASSQNRGRRGYTF
NA,TRBJ1-5,TRBD1,TRBV28,TGTGCCCCCAGTAGGACAGGGTTTAGAGTCAATCAGCCCCAGCATTTT,CAPSRTGFRVNQPQHF
NA,TRBJ2-7,TRBD2,TRBV6-5,TGTGCCAGCAGGGAGGGACTAGCGGGTTCCTACGAGCAGTACTTC,CASREGLAGSYEQYF
few,TRBJ1-3,TRBD1,TRBV5-1,TGCGCCAGCAGCCCGGGACAGGGGGGAAACACCATATATTTT,CASSPGQGGNTIYF
once,TRBJ1-1,NA,TRBV4-1,TGCGCCAGCAGCCAAGATCCAAGGCAGGGTCTGAACACTGAAGCTTTCTTT,CASSQDPRQGLNTEAFF
NA,TRBJ2-1,NA,TRBV21-1,TGTGCCAGCAGCAAAGGTTCGCCTAGCGGGTCGAGCTCCTACAATGAGCAGTTCTTC,CASSKGSPSGSSSYNEQFF
once,TRBJ2-1,TRBD2,TRBV19,TGTGCCAGTAGTGGAGAGCGGGGGGGCCGGTTCAATGAGCAGTTCTTC,CASSGERGGRFNEQFF
NA,TRBJ1-6,NA,TRBV7-2,TGTGCCAGCAGCTTAGTAAGGGGTGGCTCACCCCTCCACTTT,CASSLVRGGSPLHF
NA,TRBJ2-7,NA,TRBV9,TGTGCCAGCAGCGCAGGGGACTATCTGGGGATCGGCGAGCAGTACTTC,CASSAGDYLGIGEQYF
NA,TRBJ1-2,NA,TRBV6-5,TGTGCCAGCAGTACCGGGACTTGGGGCTACACCTTC,CASSTGTWGYTF
NA,TRBJ1-2,NA,TRBV19,TGTGCCACCAATAAGCGGGGAGCCGCTAACTATGGCTACACCTTC,CATNKRGAANYGYTF
NA,TRBJ1-3,TRBD1,TRBV14,TGTGCCAGCAGCCAGCGGGACAGGGCTGGAAACACCATATATTTT,CASSQRDRAGNTIYF
once,TRBJ2-5,TRBD2,TRBV6-2/TRBV6-3,TGTGCCAGCAGTTACATAGGGACTAGAGAAGAGACCCAGTACTTC,CASSYIGTREETQYF
NA,TRBJ2-7,NA,TRBV3-1/TRBV3-2,TGTGCCAGCAGCCCCCAATACAGCTACGAGCAGTACTTC,CASSPQYSYEQYF
few,TRBJ2-3,TRBD1,TRBV9,TGTGCCAGCAGCGGATACGGGACAGGGGGCGCAGATACGCAGTATTTT,CASSGYGTGGADTQYF
NA,TRBJ2-3,TRBD2,TRBV5-6,TGTGCCAGCAGCTTGGGAGGGCGGGAGTTGCCAGATACGCAGTATTTT,CASSLGGRELPDTQYF
NA,TRBJ1-5,NA,TRBV28,TGTGCCATCACGAGGAGGGAAGGGCCCCAGCATTTT,CAITRREGPQHF
NA,TRBJ2-4,TRBD1,TRBV19,TGTGCCAGTAGTCCCCGGGACAGAGGGAACATTCAGTACTTC,CASSPRDRGNIQYF
few,TRBJ2-7,TRBD1,TRBV29-1,TGCAGCGTAAGGACAGGGGGAGCCTACGAGCAGTACTTC,CSVRTGGAYEQYF
NA,TRBJ2-3,TRBD2,TRBV6-4,TGTGCCAGCAGTAGGACTAGCGGGAGTTACGATACGCAGTATTTT,CASSRTSGSYDTQYF
NA,TRBJ1-2,NA,TRBV6-5,TGTGCCAGCAGTTACGCAGGGCTCGGCTACACCTTC,CASSYAGLGYTF
NA,TRBJ1-3,TRBD1,TRBV11-2,TGTGCCAGCAGCTTAGATCGGCAGGGGGCAAACACCATATATTTT,CASSLDRQGANTIYF
NA,TRBJ2-3,NA,TRBV19,TGTGCCAGTAGTGCAGTCAGATCAGATACGCAGTATTTT,CASSAVRSDTQYF
NA,TRBJ2-2,TRBD1,TRBV5-1,TGCGCCAGCAGCTTAAGGCAGGGGGAGACCGGGGAGCTGTTTTTT,CASSLRQGETGELFF
NA,TRBJ1-2,TRBD1,TRBV28,TGTGCCAGCAGTTTACAACAGGGGAGTCATCCCTATGGCTACACCTTC,CASSLQQGSHPYGYTF
NA,TRBJ1-5,TRBD1,TRBV24-1,TGTGCCACCAGTGATTGGCAGGGGGGGCCCCAGCATTTT,CATSDWQGGPQHF
NA,TRBJ2-5,NA,TRBV18,TGTGCCAGCTCACCCCCCGCTGAGCAAAAAGAGACCCAGTACTTC,CASSPPAEQKETQYF
NA,TRBJ1-1,TRBD1,TRBV6-1,TGTGCCAGCAGTGGGGAGCGACAGGGATGGGACACTGAAGCTTTCTTT,CASSGERQGWDTEAFF
NA,TRBJ2-6,NA,TRBV7-2,TGTGCCAGCAGCTTACAGAGCGCGCCTGGGGCCAACGTCCTGACTTTC,CASSLQSAPGANVLTF
NA,TRBJ1-2,TRBD1,TRBV7-8,TGTGCCAGCAGCCGCGGGACAGGGAGTACCTATGGCTACACCTTC,CASSRGTGSTYGYTF
NA,TRBJ2-3,TRBD2,TRBV5-6,TGTGCCAGCAGCTCTAGCGGGACAGATACGCAGTATTTT,CASSSSGTDTQYF
NA,TRBJ2-3,TRBD1,TRBV15,TGTGCCACCAGCGGGCCTACCGACAGGGGGTGGACAGATACGCAGTATTTT,CATSGPTDRGWTDTQYF
NA,TRBJ1-2,NA,TRBV5-6,TGTGCCAGCAGCTTAGCAGGGGCCCTGTATGGCTACACCTTC,CASSLAGALYGYTF
NA,TRBJ2-3,TRBD1,TRBV5-1,TGCGCCAGCAGCCGCGACCTACAGGGGGATTGGGCAGATACGCAGTATTTT,CASSRDLQGDWADTQYF